This TCR beta chain was profiled in a study of T cells in Graves' hyperthyroidism and ophthalmopathy. Study-wide results and limits: With a median lead of 6.5 months before onset, the model predicted ophthalmopathy. Stable hyperthyroidism and ophthalmopathy were separated using 13 V-J signatures.

This clonotype was picked up many times. The antigen remains undetermined. The study left out patients who had uncontrolled infection, other autoimmune disease, pregnancy or lactation. For the diagnoses, clinical symptoms, serum thyroxine and TRAb, thyroid ultrasound and orbital computed tomography were used. Authors of the study amplified TCR beta CDR3 regions from RNA transcripts. HTBI primers were used for first-round RT-PCR of the TCR CDR3. TCRdb reanalysed the multiplex PCR reads using MiXCR and keeps one entry per CDR3 protein. The sample lists about 380,000 distinct CDR3 sequences; around a sixth were seen once. Trimming removed 2 bases from V and 7 bases from J, with 11 bases in between. The CDR3 length is 13 residues. CDR1 MNHNY and CDR2 SVGAGI come from the germline V gene (reference sequence).

V is TRBV6-6 and J is TRBJ1-2; possible D gene TRBD1, 6 bases. This sequence was found in a man between 18 and 35 years old with Graves' ophthalmopathy. Sequencing used blood. This CDR3 is CASSYVAGAGYTF. The CDR3 nucleotides read TGTGCCAGCAGTTACGTCGCAGGGGCTGGCTACACCTTC.